The sample holds many counts of the clone carrying this TCR beta chain. Germline V gene sequence: CDR1 SGHTA, CDR2 FQGNSA. The CDR3 extends over 14 amino acids. Trimming cost V 4 bases and J 4 bases; bases outside gene matches: 6. Time point denoted: pre-sensitization, week 0. The sample's treatment: therapeutic diphenylcyclopropenone sensitization with weekly scalp DPC. Each donor was an alopecia patient between 18 and 70 years of age who qualified for DPC. The data originate from a study of human T cells and chemical hapten exposure. Per the original data handling: A per-sample median of around 100,000 TCRs was observed, with a range of about 23,224 to 700,000. TCRdb itself ran the RACE reads through MiXCR, one entry per CDR3 protein. It is TCRdb's table, rather than the study itself, that gives the V and J calls and clone size. Among 350,000 to 400,000 distinct CDR3 sequences, approximately 5.1% were seen once, and the ten largest hold approximately 2.4%.

The clonotype originates from a woman aged 50 to 65 with alopecia areata. Some clones in this sample may be carry-over from other donors' samples. This rearrangement joins TRBV7-2 to TRBJ2-7; 8 nucleotides match TRBD2. Sample: whole blood, taken in connection with sensitization to the hapten diphenylcyclopropenone (DPC). CDR3 amino acids: CASSSSGRGYEQYF. Written as DNA, the CDR3 is TGTGCCAGCAGCTCGAGCGGGAGAGGGTACGAGCAGTACTTC.